The text below deals with one TCR beta chain. Its antigen is not identified. The record originates from a study of vaccination and CD4 T cells after COVID-19. Study-level findings and limits: The authors studied relatively few convalescent patients and analyzed no early post-infection timepoints.

CDR3 length: 19 residues. Trimming took off 0 bases at V and 1 base at J, with 23 bases between the two ends. Germline CDR1 and CDR2: SGHRS and YFSETQ. Time point specified: late sampling 161 to 241 days after vaccination in a few convalescent patients. Treatment: approximately nine-day PBMC culture with coronavirus spike peptide pools or control peptides (ViraFEST assay). Isolation of CD4+ T cells by negative selection took place after approximately ten days of culture. The Oncomine TCR Beta short-read assay was what sequenced the DNA obtained from cultured CD4+ T cells. TCRdb re-derived calls from the PCR reads in MiXCR, one entry per CDR3 protein. Among roughly 18,000 distinct CDR3 sequences listed, about half were seen once.

This material consisted of CD4+ T cells from blood, cultured in vitro, taken about 7 months after SARS-CoV-2 vaccination. V gene TRBV5-1 combines with J gene TRBJ2-7; D may correspond to TRBD1 or TRBD2 (5 bases each). The origin of this receptor is a human donor who had recovered from COVID-19. In DNA, the CDR3 is TGCGCCAGCAGCTTGGGGGCAGGCGAGAGGGGCTTGGGGTCCTACGAGCAGTACTTC. Its protein is CASSLGAGERGLGSYEQYF.